Sequencing of this T cell receptor beta chain was carried out in a study of blood T cell repertoires in COVID-19. The CDR3 loop spans 15 amino acids. Trimming removed 5 bases from V and 1 base from J, with 9 bases in between. Germline assignment: CDR1 SGHAT and CDR2 FQNNGV. Assay: immunoSEQ multiplex PCR; the TCRdb copy retains only in-frame clones and omits some. The top ten clones hold around 6.9% of a sample with about 320,000 clones, 85% of them seen once. This chain joins TRBV11-2 and TRBJ1-6; TRBD1 might be the D (5 bases). This clonotype was obtained from a human donor in a cohort sampled during active COVID-19. The sequenced material came from peripheral blood. The CDR3 loop reads CASSLGGSYNSPLHF. The DNA for the CDR3 is TGTGCCAGCAGCCTCGGGGGGTCCTATAATTCACCCCTCCACTTT.